This T cell receptor (beta chain) emerged from a study of early T cells in non-severe SARS-CoV-2 infection. Study background: Alpha and beta chains were unpaired, from unsorted whole-blood bulk RNA. General study findings and limits: CD4 and private specificities were missed by VDJdb matching, which favored anti-spike CD8 responses.

cDNA molecules, individually, were tagged with unique molecular identifiers. TCRdb used MiXCR to reprocess the 5' RACE reads, holding one entry per CDR3 protein. The sample consists of tens of thousands of distinct CDR3 sequences, 14% to 15% of them appearing once. Remarks on this clonotype: What it binds is unknown.

Germline CDR1 SEHNR, CDR2 FQNEAQ (reference sequence). Trimming cost V 4 bases and J 8 bases, with 6 bases left between them. The CDR3 contains 11 residues. Sequences were obtained from whole blood. The chain links TRBV7-9 to TRBJ2-1; D unclear. This clonotype was obtained from an adult who was a healthcare worker with PCR-confirmed SARS-CoV-2 infection or an uninfected control (not recorded which). In DNA form, the CDR3 reads TGTGCCAGCAGCTCTAATCATGAGCAGTTCTTC. Its protein is CASSSNHEQFF. Filled out from reference TRBV7-9 and TRBJ2-1, the complete variable domain reads DTGVSQNPRHKITKRGQNVTFRCDPISEHNRLYWYRQTLGQGPEFLTYFQNEAQLEKSRLLSDRFSAERPKGSFSTLEIQRTEQGDSAMYLCASSSNHEQFFGPGTRLTVL.